This record concerns one T cell receptor beta chain sequence. Its antigen is not identified. Germline V gene data show CDR1 as LNHNV and CDR2 as YYDKDF (reference sequence). Trimming at V came to 5 bases and at J to 0 bases, leaving 6 bases not matched to a gene. The CDR3 has 16 residues. This record comes from a study of T cell responses to AZD1222 COVID-19 vaccine. Study results and caveats: Donors were mostly white British, more females; clonal diversity possibly underestimated. Per reports, nearly half of all spike-specific TCRs target regions that are unmutated in variants.

Clones were sequenced by immunoSEQ multiplex PCR, and TCRdb holds only the in-frame ones, with some missing. The table includes around 200,000 clones, roughly 93% detected once. Source: peripheral blood, taken 28 days after the second dose of the MenACWY control vaccine. The clonotype was recovered from an adult who received the MenACWY meningococcal vaccine as a control. The chain couples TRBV15 to TRBJ1-3; 8 nucleotides align to TRBD1. The CDR3 bases are TGTGCCACCAGCCCATGGACAGGGCGCTCTGGAAACACCATATATTTT. Translating gives CATSPWTGRSGNTIYF.